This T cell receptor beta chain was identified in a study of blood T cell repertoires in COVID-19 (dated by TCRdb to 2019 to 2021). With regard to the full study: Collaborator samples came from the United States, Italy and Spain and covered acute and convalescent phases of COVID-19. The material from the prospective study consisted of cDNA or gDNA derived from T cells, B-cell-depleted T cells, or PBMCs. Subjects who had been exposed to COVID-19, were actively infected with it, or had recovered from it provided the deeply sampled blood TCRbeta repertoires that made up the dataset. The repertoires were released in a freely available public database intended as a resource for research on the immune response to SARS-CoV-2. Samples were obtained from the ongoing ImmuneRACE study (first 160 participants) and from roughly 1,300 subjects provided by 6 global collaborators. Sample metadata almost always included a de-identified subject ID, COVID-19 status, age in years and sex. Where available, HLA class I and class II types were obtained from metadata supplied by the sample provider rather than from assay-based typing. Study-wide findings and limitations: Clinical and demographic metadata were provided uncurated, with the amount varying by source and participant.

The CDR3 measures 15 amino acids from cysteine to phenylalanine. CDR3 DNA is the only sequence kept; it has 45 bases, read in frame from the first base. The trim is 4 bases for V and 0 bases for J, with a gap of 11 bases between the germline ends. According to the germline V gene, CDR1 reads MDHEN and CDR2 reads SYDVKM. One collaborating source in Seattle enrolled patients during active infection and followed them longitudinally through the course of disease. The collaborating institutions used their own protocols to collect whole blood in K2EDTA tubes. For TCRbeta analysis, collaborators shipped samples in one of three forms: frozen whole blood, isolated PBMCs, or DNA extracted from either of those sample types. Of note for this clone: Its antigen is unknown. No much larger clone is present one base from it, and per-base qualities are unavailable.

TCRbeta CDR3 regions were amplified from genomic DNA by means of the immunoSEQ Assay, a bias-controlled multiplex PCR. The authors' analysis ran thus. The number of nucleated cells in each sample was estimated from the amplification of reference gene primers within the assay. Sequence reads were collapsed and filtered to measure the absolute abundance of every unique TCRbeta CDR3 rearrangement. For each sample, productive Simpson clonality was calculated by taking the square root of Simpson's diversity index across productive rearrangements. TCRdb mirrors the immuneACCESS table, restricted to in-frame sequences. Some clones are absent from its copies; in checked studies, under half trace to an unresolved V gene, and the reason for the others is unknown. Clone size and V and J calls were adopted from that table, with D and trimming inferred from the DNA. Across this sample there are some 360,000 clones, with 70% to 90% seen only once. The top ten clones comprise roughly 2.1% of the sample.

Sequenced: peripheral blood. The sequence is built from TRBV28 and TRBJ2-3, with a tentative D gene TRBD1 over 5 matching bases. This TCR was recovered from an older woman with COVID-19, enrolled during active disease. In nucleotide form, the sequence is TGTGCCAGCAGTTCGTGGGGCCATAGCACAGATACGCAGTATTTT. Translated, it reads CASSSWGHSTDTQYF.